The sequence of this T cell receptor (beta chain) was determined in a study of shared clonotypes between healthy human individuals. Overall study findings and caveats: In the sorted subsets, rarefaction showed sequencing was incomplete despite large depth. With a handful of donors compared, around 5.4% of naive CD4 clonotypes were shared.

The length of the CDR3 is 14 residues. Trimming removed 3 bases at V and 1 base at J, with 10 bases between. The V gene's germline CDR1 is SGHDT and CDR2 YYEEEE. Notes on this clone: The target antigen is unknown.

As defined, naive CD8 cells were CD45RO-negative and positively selected for CCR7, with terminally differentiated effector memory CD45RA+ cells excluded. The study drew all its donors from Caucasian adults living in Nashville, Tennessee. Profiling relied on immunoSEQ multiplex PCR, and the TCRdb table lists in-frame clones only, not all of them. The sample carries about 2 million clones, about 95% recorded once. Source material: naive CD8+ T cells sorted from blood. The rearrangement joins TRBV5-6 to TRBJ1-1; unclear D gene. This receptor was taken from a man aged 18-30 years in good health. CDR3 region: CASSSGLRNTEAFF. The CDR3 DNA is TGTGCCAGCAGCTCAGGACTTAGGAACACTGAAGCTTTCTTT.